This T cell receptor (beta chain) was profiled in a study of spatial heterogeneity in lung cancer. Study as a whole: Combinations of a unique TCR and a UMI were tallied in raw reads, and on average each appeared more than ten times.

Time point of the sample: sample taken at primary tumor resection. Unsorted whole RNA samples from tumor, nontumor lung or frozen PBMC were sequenced. TCR cDNA molecules each carried a unique molecular identifier. TCRdb reprocessed the 5' RACE reads via MiXCR and lists one record per CDR3 protein. The sample lists more than 10,000 distinct CDR3 sequences; roughly 5% were seen once. The germline V gene has CDR1 SGHTA and CDR2 FQGNSA. V was cut by 1 base and J by 1 base, with 11 bases left in between. This CDR3 contains 15 residues. Study-wide findings and caveats: Whereas they appeared in blood less at follow-up, ubiquitous expanded tumor TCRs appeared there more at resection.

This clonotype was observed a handful of times. What it binds is not known. The clonotype comes from a male donor with early-stage non-small cell lung cancer. The sequencing here drew on PBMCs, taken at surgery. The genes are TRBV7-2 and TRBJ2-7; D gene uncertain. The chain's CDR3 is CASSLGAATSYEQYF. In DNA form, the CDR3 reads TGTGCCAGCAGCTTAGGGGCAGCGACATCCTACGAGCAGTACTTC.